This T cell receptor beta chain originates from a study of blood T cell repertoires in COVID-19. Overall study: In each case, the material was cDNA or gDNA derived from T cells, B-cell-depleted T cells, or PBMCs.

Original analysis: Quantification of nucleated cells was approximated via reference gene primer amplification. Using immunoSEQ multiplex PCR, the repertoire was profiled, and TCRdb retains in-frame clones only, with some absent. V and J calls and clone size are those listed in that table; D and trimming were worked out from the DNA. The sample lists around 270,000 clones; 88% were seen once. Living in about two dozen US areas, the participants were between about 18 and 90 years of age. The CDR3 sequence is 13 residues long. The V end was cut by 1 base, the J end by 3 bases, with 6 bases between. The germline V gene has CDR1 MNHNS and CDR2 SASEGT.

Sequencing input: PBMCs or T cells enriched from blood (not recorded which). The receptor was derived from a woman aged 40 to 50 who had been exposed to COVID-19. The rearrangement uses TRBV6-1 and TRBJ1-1; unclear D gene. CDR3 sequence: CASSEEQYTEAFF. CDR3 sequence (DNA): TGTGCCAGCAGTGAAGAACAGTACACTGAAGCTTTCTTT.